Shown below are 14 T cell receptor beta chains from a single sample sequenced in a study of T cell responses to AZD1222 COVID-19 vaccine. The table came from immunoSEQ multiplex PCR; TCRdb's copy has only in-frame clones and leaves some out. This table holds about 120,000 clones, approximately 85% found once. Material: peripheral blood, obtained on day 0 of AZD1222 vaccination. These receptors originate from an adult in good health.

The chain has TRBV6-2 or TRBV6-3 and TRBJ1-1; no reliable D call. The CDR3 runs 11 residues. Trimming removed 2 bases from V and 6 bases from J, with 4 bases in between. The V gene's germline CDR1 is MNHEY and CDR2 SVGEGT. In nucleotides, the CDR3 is TGTGCCAGCAGTTACGGGCCTGAAGCTTTCTTT. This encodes CASSYGPEAFF.

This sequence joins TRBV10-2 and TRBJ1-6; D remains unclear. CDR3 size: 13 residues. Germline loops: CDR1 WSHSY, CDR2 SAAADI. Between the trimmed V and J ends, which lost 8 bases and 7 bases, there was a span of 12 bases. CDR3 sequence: CASEEAGNSPLHF. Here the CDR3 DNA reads TGCGCCAGCGAGGAGGCGGGGAATTCACCCCTCCACTTT.

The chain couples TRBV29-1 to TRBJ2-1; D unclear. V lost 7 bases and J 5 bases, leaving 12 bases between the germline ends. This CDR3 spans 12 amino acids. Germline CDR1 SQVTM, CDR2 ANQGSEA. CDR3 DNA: TGCAGCGCCGTACGGGCTAACAATGAGCAGTTCTTC. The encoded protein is CSAVRANNEQFF.

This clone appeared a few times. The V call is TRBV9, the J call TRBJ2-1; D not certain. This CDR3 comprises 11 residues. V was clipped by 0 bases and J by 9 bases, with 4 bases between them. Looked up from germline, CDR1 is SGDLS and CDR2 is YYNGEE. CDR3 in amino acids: CASSVDREQFF. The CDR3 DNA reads TGTGCCAGCAGCGTAGATCGTGAGCAGTTCTTC.

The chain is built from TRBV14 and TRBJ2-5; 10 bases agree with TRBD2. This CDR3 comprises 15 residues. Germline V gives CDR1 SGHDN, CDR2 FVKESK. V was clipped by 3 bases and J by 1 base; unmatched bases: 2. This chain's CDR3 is CASSHVAGGQETQYF. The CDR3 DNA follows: TGTGCCAGCAGCCACGTAGCGGGGGGCCAAGAGACCCAGTACTTC.

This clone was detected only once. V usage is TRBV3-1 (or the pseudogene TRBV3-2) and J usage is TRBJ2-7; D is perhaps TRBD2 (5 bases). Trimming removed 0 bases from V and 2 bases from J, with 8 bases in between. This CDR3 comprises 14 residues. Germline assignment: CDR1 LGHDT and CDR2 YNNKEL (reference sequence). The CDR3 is CASSQDRGTYEQYF. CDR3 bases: TGTGCCAGCAGCCAAGATCGGGGTACCTACGAGCAGTACTTC.

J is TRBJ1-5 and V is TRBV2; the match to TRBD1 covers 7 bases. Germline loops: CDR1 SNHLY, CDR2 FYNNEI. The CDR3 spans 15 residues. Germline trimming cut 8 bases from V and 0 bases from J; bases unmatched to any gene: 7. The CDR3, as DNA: TGTGCCAGCCGTACCGGGACAGCTAGCAATCAGCCCCAGCATTTT. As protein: CASRTGTASNQPQHF.

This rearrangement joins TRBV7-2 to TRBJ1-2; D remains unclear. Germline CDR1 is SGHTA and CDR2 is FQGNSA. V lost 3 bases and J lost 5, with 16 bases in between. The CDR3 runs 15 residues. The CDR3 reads CASSFVPGSDYGYTF. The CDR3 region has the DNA TGTGCCAGCAGCTTCGTGCCGGGTTCCGATTATGGCTACACCTTC.

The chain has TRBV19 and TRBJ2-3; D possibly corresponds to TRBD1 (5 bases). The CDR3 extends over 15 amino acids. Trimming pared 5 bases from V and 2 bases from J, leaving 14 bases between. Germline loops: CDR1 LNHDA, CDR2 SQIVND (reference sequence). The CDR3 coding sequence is TGTGCCAGTAGTCCATGGACACCTTACACAGATACGCAGTATTTT. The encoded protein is CASSPWTPYTDTQYF.

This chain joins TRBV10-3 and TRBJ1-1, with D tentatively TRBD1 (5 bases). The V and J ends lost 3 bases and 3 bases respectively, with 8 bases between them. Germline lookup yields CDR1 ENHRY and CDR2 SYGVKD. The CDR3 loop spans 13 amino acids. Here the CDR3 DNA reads TGTGCCATCAGTGACAGGGCAGACACTGAAGCTTTCTTT. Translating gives CAISDRADTEAFF.

The DNA of the CDR3 is TGCGCCAGCAGCTTGGTTCCCATCAACTATGGCTACACCTTC. It translates to CASSLVPINYGYTF. The V and J genes are TRBV5-1 and TRBJ1-2; the D is unclear. V lost 0 bases and J 2 bases, leaving 8 bases between the germline ends. The CDR3 extends over 14 amino acids. Germline CDR1 reads SGHRS; CDR2 reads YFSETQ.

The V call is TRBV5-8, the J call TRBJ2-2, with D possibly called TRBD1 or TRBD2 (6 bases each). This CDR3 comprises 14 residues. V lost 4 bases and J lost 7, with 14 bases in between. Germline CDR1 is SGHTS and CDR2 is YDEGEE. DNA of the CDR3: TGTGCCAGCAGCAGGGGGGCATTACGCGGGGAGCTGTTTTTT. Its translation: CASSRGALRGELFF.

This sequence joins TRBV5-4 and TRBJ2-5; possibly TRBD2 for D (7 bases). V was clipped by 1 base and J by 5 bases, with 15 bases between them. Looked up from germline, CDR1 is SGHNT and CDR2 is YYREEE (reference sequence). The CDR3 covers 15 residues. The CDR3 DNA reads TGTGCCAGCAGCTTGAAGGGGGGGCAAAAGGAGACCCAGTACTTC. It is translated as CASSLKGGQKETQYF.

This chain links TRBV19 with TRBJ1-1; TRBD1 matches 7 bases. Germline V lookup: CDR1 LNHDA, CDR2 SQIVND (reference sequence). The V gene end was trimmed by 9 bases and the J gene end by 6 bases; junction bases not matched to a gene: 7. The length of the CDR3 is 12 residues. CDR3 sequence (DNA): TGTGCCAGCTACCACAGGGGCGCTGAAGCTTTCTTT. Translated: CASYHRGAEAFF.